This T cell receptor (beta chain) came from a study of cytomegalovirus exposure and HLA in healthy donors. Study-level information: Inside one of the first data releases sat roughly 80 million unique TCRs taken from HLA-typed donors.

Germline CDR1 reads SNHLY; CDR2 reads FYNNEI. The CDR3 length is 13 residues. The V and J ends lost 6 bases and 6 bases respectively, with 14 bases between them. Study findings and constraints: Within the data, a cluster of highly shared sequence variants was likely a sequencing artifact.

This clone has a handful of counts. Its antigen is undetermined. The PCR contained 60 Vbeta and 13 Jbeta primers. Produced via immunoSEQ multiplex PCR; TCRdb's table is partial and in-frame only. The profile shows some 130,000 clones, about 80% of them singletons. Nobody wrote down the CMV serostatus of this donor. The rearrangement joins TRBV2 to TRBJ1-1; a possible D gene is TRBD1 (5 bases). Material for sequencing was PBMCs. The receptor comes from a human donor in good health. The CDR3, as DNA: TGTGCCAGCAGGGTCGACAGTTTTTCTGAAGCTTTCTTT. It encodes CASRVDSFSEAFF.